This T cell receptor (beta chain) is drawn from a study of neurological immune-mediated disorders. Findings and limits, study-wide: The most TCR clonal expansion was seen in HTLV-1-associated myelopathy, and the least was seen in multiple sclerosis, which fell below healthy controls. None of the CDR3 amino acid sequences of expanded clones recurred across subjects, suggesting private repertoires in all groups.

V lost 8 bases and J lost 0, with 15 bases in between. Germline V gene lookup returns CDR1 ENHRY and CDR2 SYGVKD. The CDR3 sequence is 15 residues long. Described time point: longitudinal time-point 3. The study drew its healthy controls from blood bank volunteers in Maryland, USA. 5'RACE generated cDNA with 10-nucleotide random UMIs. TCRdb re-called the 5' RACE reads through MiXCR, storing one row per CDR3 protein. This table has more than 50,000 distinct CDR3 sequences, roughly 8.3% appearing once. This clonotype was picked up many times. The antigen is not known. The specimen sequenced was PBMCs. The origin of this receptor is a woman in her thirties or forties in good health. V gene TRBV10-3 combines with J gene TRBJ2-3; D possibly corresponds to TRBD2 (6 bases). This CDR3 is CAISGAGSSTDTQYF. CDR3 sequence (DNA): TGTGCCATCTCCGGGGCGGGATCAAGCACAGATACGCAGTATTTT.